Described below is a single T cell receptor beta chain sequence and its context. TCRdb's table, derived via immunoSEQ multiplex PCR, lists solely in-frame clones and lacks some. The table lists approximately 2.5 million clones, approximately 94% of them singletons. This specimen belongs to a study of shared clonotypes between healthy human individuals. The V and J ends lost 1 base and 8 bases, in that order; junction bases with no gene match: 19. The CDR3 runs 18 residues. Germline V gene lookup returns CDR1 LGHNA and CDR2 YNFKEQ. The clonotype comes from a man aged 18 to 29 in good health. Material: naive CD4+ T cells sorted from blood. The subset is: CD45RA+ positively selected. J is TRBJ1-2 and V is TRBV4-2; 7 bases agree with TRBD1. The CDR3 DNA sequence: TGTGCCAGCAGCCAAGGGGTAGCATCGGGGACAGAGAGCCGAGGCTACACCTTC. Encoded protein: CASSQGVASGTESRGYTF.